This record looks at one TCR beta chain sequence and its context. The antigen remains undetermined. The data are from a study of cytomegalovirus exposure and HLA in healthy donors. Germline CDR1 SNHLY, CDR2 FYNNEI. The germline V and J ends were trimmed by 10 bases and 2 bases, with 17 bases remaining between them. There are 14 residues in the CDR3. The PCR employed 60 Vbeta primers together with 13 Jbeta primers. TCRdb's table, derived via immunoSEQ multiplex PCR, lists solely in-frame clones and lacks some. This repertoire shows tens of thousands of clones, 65% to 70% found once; its top ten account for less than 25%. Study-level points and caveats: Analysis was carried out at a later point, and it linked a missense DCLRE1C variant to TCR beta V- and J-gene trimming. Using a false discovery rate of 0.05, a later analysis showed that 15,000 to 20,000 TCR beta sequences were associated with HLA alleles.

The sequencing sample was made of PBMCs. The chain recombines TRBV2 with TRBJ1-2; TRBD1 might be the D (6 bases). The TCR was taken from a man in his forties in good health and CMV-seropositive. The CDR3 spells CATRAGVGNYGYTF. In DNA, the CDR3 is TGTGCCACCAGGGCAGGGGTGGGAAACTATGGCTACACCTTC.